Listed here are 8 T cell receptor beta chains from one sample, sequenced in a study of radiotherapy plus CTLA-4 blockade in lung cancer. Profiled with immunoSEQ multiplex PCR; TCRdb holds only in-frame clones, not every one. The sample shows roughly 77,000 clones, just under 75% of them seen only once. This material consisted of peripheral blood, taken from a patient treated with radiotherapy plus ipilimumab. The receptors were sampled from a human donor with non-small cell lung cancer whose response to radiotherapy plus ipilimumab could not be evaluated.

The rearrangement uses TRBV5-5 and TRBJ1-1; tentatively, D is TRBD1 (6 bases). V was shortened by 3 bases and J by 0 bases, with 12 bases between the two germline ends. The CDR3 contains 15 residues. Germline V gives CDR1 SGHKS, CDR2 YYEKEE (reference sequence). The CDR3 DNA reads as TGTGCCAGCAGCTCGACAGGAATTTTGAACACTGAAGCTTTCTTT. It specifies CASSSTGILNTEAFF.

The CDR3 nucleotides are TGCGCCAGCAGCCAAGAAGAAAGGCTAGCTTGGGATACGCAGTATTTT. It specifies CASSQEERLAWDTQYF. V is TRBV4-3 and J is TRBJ2-3; D is perhaps TRBD2 (5 bases). The germline V and J ends were trimmed by 0 bases and 6 bases, with 16 bases remaining between them. The CDR3 spans 16 residues. The germline V gene has CDR1 LGHNA and CDR2 YSLEER.

The chain couples TRBV13 to TRBJ1-2; 10 nucleotides match TRBD1. The CDR3 totals 16 residues. The V segment lost 5 bases and the J segment 2 bases; nucleotides outside the gene matches: 8. CDR1 is PRHDT and CDR2 is FYEKMQ in the germline V gene (reference sequence). Written as DNA, the CDR3 is TGTGCCAGCAGCCCGATGTGGACAGGGGGAAACTATGGCTACACCTTC. Residues: CASSPMWTGGNYGYTF.

The rearrangement links TRBV6-6 to TRBJ2-5; 9 nucleotides line up with TRBD2. With the DNA end fitting TRBJ2-7 better, the J assignment may be wrong. The CDR3 extends over 16 amino acids. Germline V gene data show CDR1 as MNHNY and CDR2 as SVGAGI (reference sequence). CDR3 loop: CASSRKRGEDPHEQYF. Written as DNA, the CDR3 is TGTGCCAGCAGTAGAAAGCGGGGGGAGGATCCCCACGAGCAGTACTTC.

This rearrangement joins TRBV14 to TRBJ2-6, with 8 bases matching TRBD1. Per germline, CDR1 SGHDN and CDR2 FVKESK. The CDR3 runs to 16 residues. V trimming: 4 bases; J trimming: 2 bases; junction bases outside the gene matches: 4. CDR3 protein: CASSLTTGAGANVLTF. The DNA of the CDR3 is TGTGCCAGCAGCCTAACGACAGGGGCTGGGGCCAACGTCCTGACTTTC.

This clone was recorded only once. This rearrangement joins TRBV6-5 to TRBJ1-1; D remains unclear. Trimming shortened V by 6 bases and J by 4 bases, and 12 bases separated the two germline ends. Germline CDR1 is MNHEY and CDR2 is SVGAGI. The CDR3 consists of 13 residues. For the CDR3, the DNA is TGTGCCAGCAGATCCGGGAGAAGCACTGAAGCTTTCTTT. It yields the protein CASRSGRSTEAFF.

The chain recombines TRBV19 with TRBJ2-5; 8 bases map to TRBD1. The CDR3 contains 14 residues. Germline CDR1 LNHDA, CDR2 SQIVND (reference sequence). Unmatched junction bases numbered 4, after V lost 4 bases and J lost 3 bases. Written as DNA, the CDR3 is TGTGCCAGTAGTACCGGACAGGGCAAAGAGACCCAGTACTTC. Encoded protein: CASSTGQGKETQYF.

V gene TRBV29-1 combines with J gene TRBJ2-7, with 7 bases fitting TRBD2. V lost 0 bases to trimming and J lost 4 bases; unmatched junction nucleotides: 9. Germline V gene data show CDR1 as SQVTM and CDR2 as ANQGSEA. This CDR3 region has 15 residues. DNA of the CDR3: TGCAGCGTTGAAGAAGGGGCGGGGGTTTCGTACGAGCAGTACTTC. Translation: CSVEEGAGVSYEQYF.